The T cell receptor beta chain under discussion was sequenced for a study of tumor and adjacent non-tumor tissue in lung cancer. General observations from the study: Normal lung showed higher cumulative top 100 clone frequency than tumor. TCR diversity was significantly greater in tumor than normal lung tissue. Higher tumor TCR diversity was associated with shorter survival.

No cell sorting was done before RNA was extracted from the tissue. Chemotherapy-naive patients with new lung cancer underwent thoracic surgery in China, August–late 2014. This CDR3 has 15 amino acids. The V and J ends lost 6 bases and 9 bases respectively, with 21 bases between them. The germline V gene has CDR1 MNHNS and CDR2 SASEGT. With respect to this clonotype: What it binds is unknown. The conserved final phenylalanine or tryptophan is absent from the CDR3, which likely points to a read error.

Three rounds of nested PCR, following a modified ARM-PCR protocol, produced the TCRbeta library. TCRdb used MiXCR to reprocess the multiplex PCR reads, holding one entry per CDR3 protein. Altogether 120,000 or so distinct CDR3 sequences are present, roughly 64% being singletons, with the ten largest covering over 10%. The clonotype originates from a young man with non-small cell lung cancer. Sequenced sample: lung tumor tissue. V is TRBV6-1 and J is TRBJ1-5; no reliable D call. CDR3 protein: CASSDAQTRKGPQHS. The CDR3 DNA reads as TGTGCCAGCAGCGACGCACAGACAAGGAAGGGGCCCCAGCATTCT.